Listed below are T cell receptor beta chains from one sample, sequenced in a study of cytomegalovirus exposure and HLA in healthy donors. Sequencing used immunoSEQ multiplex PCR; TCRdb keeps in-frame clones, though not all of them. The sample shows some 160,000 clones, approximately 80% of them seen only once. Sequenced sample: PBMCs. The origin of the receptors is a woman aged 25 to 39 in good health and CMV-seronegative. Both conserved end residues are part of each CDR3. A D gene is named only where the DNA matches it firmly. Not all rows give a size; the values are once, few, many and, for expanded clones, a class.

D gene: TRBD1; clone size: NA; V gene: TRBV5-1; J gene: TRBJ2-1; CDR3 protein: CASSLGQGAREQFF; CDR3 DNA: TGCGCCAGCAGCCTGGGACAGGGCGCTAGAGAGCAGTTCTTC
D gene: NA; clone size: NA; V gene: TRBV15; J gene: TRBJ2-1; CDR3 protein: CATSRDQVYENEQFF; CDR3 DNA: TGTGCCACCAGCAGAGATCAGGTTTACGAGAATGAGCAGTTCTTC
D gene: NA; clone size: NA; V gene: TRBV15; J gene: TRBJ1-3; CDR3 protein: CATSRDPQGSGNTIYF; CDR3 DNA: TGTGCCACCAGCAGAGATCCACAGGGTAGCGGAAACACCATATATTTT
D gene: TRBD2; clone size: NA; V gene: TRBV25-1; J gene: TRBJ2-7; CDR3 protein: CATKRGGLYEQYF; CDR3 DNA: TGTGCCACCAAACGGGGGGGTCTCTACGAGCAGTACTTC
D gene: TRBD1; clone size: few; V gene: TRBV18; J gene: TRBJ2-3; CDR3 protein: CASSSGQGERDTQYF; CDR3 DNA: TGTGCCAGCTCATCGGGACAGGGTGAAAGAGATACGCAGTATTTT
D gene: NA; clone size: NA; V gene: TRBV7-6; J gene: TRBJ2-2; CDR3 protein: CASSLVPRSRRTGELFF; CDR3 DNA: TGTGCCAGCAGTCTTGTCCCCAGATCGCGGCGCACCGGGGAGCTGTTTTTT
D gene: NA; clone size: NA; V gene: TRBV27; J gene: TRBJ1-2; CDR3 protein: CASSAQGLGYGYTF; CDR3 DNA: TGTGCCAGCAGTGCACAGGGTTTGGGCTATGGCTACACCTTC
D gene: TRBD1; clone size: NA; V gene: TRBV9; J gene: TRBJ2-2; CDR3 protein: CASRGTGSNTGELFF; CDR3 DNA: TGTGCCAGCAGAGGGACAGGGAGCAACACCGGGGAGCTGTTTTTT
D gene: NA; clone size: NA; V gene: TRBV5-1; J gene: TRBJ2-5; CDR3 protein: CASHPRDFQETQYF; CDR3 DNA: TGCGCCAGCCACCCCCGGGACTTTCAAGAGACCCAGTACTTC
D gene: NA; clone size: NA; V gene: TRBV5-4; J gene: TRBJ1-1; CDR3 protein: CASSLGGPGHTEAFF; CDR3 DNA: TGTGCCAGCAGCTTGGGGGGGCCGGGCCATACTGAAGCTTTCTTT
D gene: TRBD2; clone size: once; V gene: TRBV7-3; J gene: TRBJ2-1; CDR3 protein: CSSSIDGGEQFF; CDR3 DNA: TGTTCCAGCAGCATCGACGGGGGGGAGCAGTTCTTC
D gene: NA; clone size: NA; V gene: TRBV18; J gene: TRBJ2-7; CDR3 protein: CASSPSSIYEQYF; CDR3 DNA: TGTGCCAGCTCACCTTCAAGCATTTACGAGCAGTACTTC
D gene: TRBD1; clone size: NA; V gene: TRBV12-5; J gene: TRBJ1-2; CDR3 protein: CASGLVPGGRRYTF; CDR3 DNA: TGTGCTAGTGGTTTGGTACCAGGGGGGCGGCGTTACACCTTC
D gene: NA; clone size: NA; V gene: TRBV2; J gene: TRBJ1-6; CDR3 protein: CASTGSGEYNSPLHF; CDR3 DNA: TGTGCCAGCACAGGGTCGGGCGAATATAATTCACCCCTCCACTTT
D gene: NA; clone size: once; V gene: TRBV30; J gene: TRBJ2-7; CDR3 protein: CAWSVIRAGNEQYF; CDR3 DNA: TGTGCCTGGAGTGTAATCCGGGCGGGTAACGAGCAGTACTTC
D gene: NA; clone size: NA; V gene: TRBV7-8; J gene: TRBJ2-2; CDR3 protein: CASSLGGHNTGELFF; CDR3 DNA: TGTGCCAGCAGCTTAGGGGGGCATAACACCGGGGAGCTGTTTTTT
D gene: NA; clone size: NA; V gene: TRBV7-2; J gene: TRBJ2-5; CDR3 protein: CASSPPAGGIQETQYF; CDR3 DNA: TGTGCCAGCAGCCCCCCGGCGGGCGGGATCCAAGAGACCCAGTACTTC
D gene: NA; clone size: NA; V gene: TRBV6-8; J gene: TRBJ1-5; CDR3 protein: CASSQPGTPSNQPQHF; CDR3 DNA: TGTGCCAGCAGCCAGCCCGGGACACCTAGCAATCAGCCCCAGCATTTT
D gene: TRBD2; clone size: NA; V gene: TRBV2; J gene: TRBJ2-2; CDR3 protein: CASSSRLAGGTGELFF; CDR3 DNA: TGTGCCAGCAGTTCCCGACTAGCGGGGGGGACCGGGGAGCTGTTTTTT
D gene: NA; clone size: NA; V gene: TRBV2; J gene: TRBJ2-7; CDR3 protein: CASSVVASGYEQYF; CDR3 DNA: TGTGCCAGCAGTGTGGTGGCCTCGGGGTACGAGCAGTACTTC
D gene: NA; clone size: NA; V gene: TRBV15; J gene: TRBJ1-1; CDR3 protein: CATSSFGLNPEAFF; CDR3 DNA: TGTGCCACCAGCAGTTTTGGACTTAACCCTGAAGCTTTCTTT
D gene: TRBD1; clone size: NA; V gene: TRBV19; J gene: TRBJ1-2; CDR3 protein: CASSIAWRGRVDGYTF; CDR3 DNA: TGTGCCAGTAGTATAGCTTGGAGGGGGCGTGTGGATGGCTACACCTTC
D gene: NA; clone size: NA; V gene: TRBV28; J gene: TRBJ2-5; CDR3 protein: CASTLGQETQYF; CDR3 DNA: TGTGCCAGCACCCTCGGCCAAGAGACCCAGTACTTC
D gene: NA; clone size: NA; V gene: TRBV4-1; J gene: TRBJ1-1; CDR3 protein: CASSQDSLRVNTEAFF; CDR3 DNA: TGCGCCAGCAGCCAAGATTCCCTTCGGGTGAACACTGAAGCTTTCTTT
D gene: TRBD1; clone size: NA; V gene: TRBV10-3; J gene: TRBJ2-1; CDR3 protein: CATRDSDNEQFF; CDR3 DNA: TGTGCCACCCGGGACAGCGACAATGAGCAGTTCTTC
D gene: NA; clone size: NA; V gene: TRBV27; J gene: TRBJ2-7; CDR3 protein: CASSFLDSTYEQYF; CDR3 DNA: TGTGCCAGCAGTTTCCTGGACTCAACCTACGAGCAGTACTTC
D gene: NA; clone size: once; V gene: TRBV29-1; J gene: TRBJ2-3; CDR3 protein: CSVDRGPSTDTQYF; CDR3 DNA: TGCAGCGTTGATAGGGGCCCAAGCACAGATACGCAGTATTTT
D gene: TRBD2; clone size: few; V gene: TRBV5-1; J gene: TRBJ2-1; CDR3 protein: CASSLGLAGGSYNEQFF; CDR3 DNA: TGCGCCAGCAGCCTAGGACTAGCGGGGGGCAGCTACAATGAGCAGTTCTTC
D gene: NA; clone size: NA; V gene: TRBV19; J gene: TRBJ1-6; CDR3 protein: CASSIDLTGSSYNSPLHF; CDR3 DNA: TGTGCCAGTAGTATAGATCTTACGGGGAGCTCCTATAATTCACCCCTCCACTTT
D gene: TRBD1; clone size: NA; V gene: TRBV29-1; J gene: TRBJ2-3; CDR3 protein: CSVFPSGTGGTDTQYF; CDR3 DNA: TGCAGCGTTTTCCCGTCCGGGACAGGTGGTACAGATACGCAGTATTTT